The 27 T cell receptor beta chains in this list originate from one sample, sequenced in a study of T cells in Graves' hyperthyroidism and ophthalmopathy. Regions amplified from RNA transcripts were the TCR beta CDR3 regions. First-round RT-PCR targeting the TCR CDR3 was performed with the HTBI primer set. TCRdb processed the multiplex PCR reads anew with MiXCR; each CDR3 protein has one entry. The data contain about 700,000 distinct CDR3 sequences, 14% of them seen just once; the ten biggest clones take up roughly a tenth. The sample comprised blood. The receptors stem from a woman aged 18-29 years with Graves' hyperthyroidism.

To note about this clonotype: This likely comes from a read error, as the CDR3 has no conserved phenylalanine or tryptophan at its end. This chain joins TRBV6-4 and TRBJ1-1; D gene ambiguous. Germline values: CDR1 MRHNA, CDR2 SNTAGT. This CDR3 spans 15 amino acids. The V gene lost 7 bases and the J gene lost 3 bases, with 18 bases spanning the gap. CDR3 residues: CASTPSHTADTEAFL. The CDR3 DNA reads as TGTGCCAGCACCCCGAGTCATACCGCAGACACTGAAGCTTTCCTT.

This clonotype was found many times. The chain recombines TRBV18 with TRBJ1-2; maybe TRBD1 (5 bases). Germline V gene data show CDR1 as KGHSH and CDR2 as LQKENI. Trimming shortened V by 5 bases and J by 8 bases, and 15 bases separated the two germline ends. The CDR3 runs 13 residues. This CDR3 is CASSIGQGRGYTF. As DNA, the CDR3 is TGTGCCAGCTCAATAGGGCAGGGACGAGGCTACACCTTC.

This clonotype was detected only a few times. The CDR3 region has the DNA TGTGCCAGCAGCGGAGGGAATTCACCCCTCCACTTT. Its protein is CASSGGNSPLHF. J is TRBJ1-6 and V is TRBV9, with D unresolved. Trimming took 3 bases from V and 7 from J, leaving 5 bases between them. The germline V gene encodes CDR1 SGDLS and CDR2 YYNGEE. The CDR3 sequence is 12 residues long.

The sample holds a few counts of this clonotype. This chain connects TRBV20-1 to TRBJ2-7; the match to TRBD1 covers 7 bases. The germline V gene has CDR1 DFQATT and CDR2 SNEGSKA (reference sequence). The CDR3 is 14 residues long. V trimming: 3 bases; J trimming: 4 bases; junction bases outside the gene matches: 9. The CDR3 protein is CSARAGQAVYEQYF. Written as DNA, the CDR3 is TGCAGTGCTAGGGCCGGACAGGCGGTATACGAGCAGTACTTC.

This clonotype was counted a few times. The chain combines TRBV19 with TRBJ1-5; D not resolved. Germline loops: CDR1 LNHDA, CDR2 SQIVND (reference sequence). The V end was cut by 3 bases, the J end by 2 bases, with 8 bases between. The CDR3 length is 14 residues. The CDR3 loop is CASSISKGNQPQHF. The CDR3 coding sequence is TGTGCCAGTAGTATCTCGAAGGGCAATCAGCCCCAGCATTTT.

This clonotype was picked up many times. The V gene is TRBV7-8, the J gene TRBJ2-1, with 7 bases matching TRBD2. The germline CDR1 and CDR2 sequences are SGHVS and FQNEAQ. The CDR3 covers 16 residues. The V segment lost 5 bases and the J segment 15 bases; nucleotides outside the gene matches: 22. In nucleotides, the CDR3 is TGTGCCAGCAGCCCCTCGCGGGAGCTAATCTTTATCACGCGGTTCTTC. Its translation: CASSPSRELIFITRFF.

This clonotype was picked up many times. The CDR3 protein is CASSFDSHATQYF. The CDR3 DNA follows: TGTGCCAGCAGCTTCGACAGCCACGCGACCCAGTACTTC. V and J are TRBV7-2 and TRBJ2-5; a possible D gene is TRBD1 (5 bases). The CDR3 has 13 residues. CDR1 and CDR2 from the germline V gene are SGHTA and FQGNSA. Trimming took off 3 bases at V and 7 bases at J, with 12 bases between the two ends. Using reference TRBV7-2 and TRBJ2-5 for the parts outside the CDR3, the full variable domain is GAGVSQSPSNKVTEKGKDVELRCDPISGHTALYWYRQSLGQGLEFLIYFQGNSAPDKSGLPSDRFSAERTGGSVSTLTIQRTQQEDSAVYLCASSFDSHATQYFGPGTRLLVL.

This CDR3 reads CASKLMAFYSNQPQHF. In nucleotides, the CDR3 is TGTGCCAGTAAGCTCATGGCCTTCTATAGCAATCAGCCCCAGCATTTT. The chain recombines TRBV19 with TRBJ1-5; no clear D. The CDR3 has 16 residues. The ends were cut back, 7 bases at V and 0 bases at J, with 16 bases in the middle. Germline V gives CDR1 LNHDA, CDR2 SQIVND (reference sequence). The variable domain in full, completed from reference TRBV19 and TRBJ1-5, reads DGGITQSPKYLFRKEGQNVTLSCEQNLNHDAMYWYRQDPGQGLRLIYYSQIVNDFQKGDIAEGYSVSREKKESFPLTVTSAQKNPTAFYLCASKLMAFYSNQPQHFGDGTRLSIL.

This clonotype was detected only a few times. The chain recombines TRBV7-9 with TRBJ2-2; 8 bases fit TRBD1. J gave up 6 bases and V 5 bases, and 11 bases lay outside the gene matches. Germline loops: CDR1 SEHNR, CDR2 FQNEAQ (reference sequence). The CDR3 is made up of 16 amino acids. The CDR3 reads CASSPRTGPHSGELFF. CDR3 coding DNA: TGTGCCAGCAGCCCCCGGACAGGGCCCCATTCCGGGGAGCTGTTTTTT.

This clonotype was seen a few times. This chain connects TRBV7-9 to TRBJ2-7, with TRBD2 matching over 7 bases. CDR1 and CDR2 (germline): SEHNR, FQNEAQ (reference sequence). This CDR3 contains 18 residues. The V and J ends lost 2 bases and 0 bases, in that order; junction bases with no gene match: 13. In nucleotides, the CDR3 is TGTGCCAGCAGCTTACTTAGTGGGTCGCGGGGGAGCTCCTACGAGCAGTACTTC. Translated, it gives CASSLLSGSRGSSYEQYF.

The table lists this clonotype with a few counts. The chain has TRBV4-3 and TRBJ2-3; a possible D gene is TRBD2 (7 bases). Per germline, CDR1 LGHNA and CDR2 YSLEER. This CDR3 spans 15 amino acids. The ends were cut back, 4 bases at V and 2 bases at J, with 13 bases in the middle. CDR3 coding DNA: TGCGCCAGCAGCCGGCGGGGGCTAAACACAGATACGCAGTATTTT. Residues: CASSRRGLNTDTQYF.

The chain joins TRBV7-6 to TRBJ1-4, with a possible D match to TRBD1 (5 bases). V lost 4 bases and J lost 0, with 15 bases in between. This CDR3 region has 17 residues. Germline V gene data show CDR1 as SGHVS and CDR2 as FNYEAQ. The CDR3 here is CASSSRDGSATNEKLFF. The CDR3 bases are TGTGCCAGCAGCTCTAGGGACGGCTCTGCAACTAATGAAAAACTGTTTTTT. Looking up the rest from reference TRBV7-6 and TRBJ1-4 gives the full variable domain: GAGVSQSPRYKVTKRGQDVALRCDPISGHVSLYWYRQALGQGPEFLTYFNYEAQQDKSGLPNDRFSAERPEGSISTLTIQRTEQRDSAMYRCASSSRDGSATNEKLFFGSGTQLSVL.

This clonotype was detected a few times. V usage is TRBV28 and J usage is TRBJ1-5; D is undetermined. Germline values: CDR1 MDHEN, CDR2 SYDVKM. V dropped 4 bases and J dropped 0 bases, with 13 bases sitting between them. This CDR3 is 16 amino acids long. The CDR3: CASSSPRPYSNQPQHF. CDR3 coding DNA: TGTGCCAGCAGTTCCCCCCGGCCCTATAGCAATCAGCCCCAGCATTTT.

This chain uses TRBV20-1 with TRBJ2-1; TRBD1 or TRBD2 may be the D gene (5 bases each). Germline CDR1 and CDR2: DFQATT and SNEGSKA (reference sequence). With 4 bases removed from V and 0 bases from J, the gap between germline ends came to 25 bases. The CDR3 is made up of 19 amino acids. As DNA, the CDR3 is TGCAGTGCTAACTCTCCTAGCCGGGGCGGGTTCCACTCCTACAATGAGCAGTTCTTC. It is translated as CSANSPSRGGFHSYNEQFF.

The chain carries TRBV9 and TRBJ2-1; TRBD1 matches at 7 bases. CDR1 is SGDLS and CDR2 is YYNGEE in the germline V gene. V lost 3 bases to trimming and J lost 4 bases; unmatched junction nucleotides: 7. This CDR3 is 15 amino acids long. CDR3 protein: CASSAQGVMYNEQFF. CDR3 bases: TGTGCCAGCAGCGCCCAGGGGGTTATGTACAATGAGCAGTTCTTC.

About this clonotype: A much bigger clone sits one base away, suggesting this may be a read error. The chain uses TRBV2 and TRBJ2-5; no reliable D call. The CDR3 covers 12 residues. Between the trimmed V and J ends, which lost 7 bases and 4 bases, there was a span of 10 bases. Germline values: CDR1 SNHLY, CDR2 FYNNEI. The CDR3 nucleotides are TGTGCCAGCACCACGATCAGAGAGACCCAGTACTTC. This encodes CASTTIRETQYF.

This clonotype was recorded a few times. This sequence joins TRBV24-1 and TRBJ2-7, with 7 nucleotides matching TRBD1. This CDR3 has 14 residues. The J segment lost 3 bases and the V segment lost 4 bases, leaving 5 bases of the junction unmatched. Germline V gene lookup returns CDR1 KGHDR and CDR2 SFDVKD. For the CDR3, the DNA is TGTGCCACCAGTGAGGGGGACAGCCACTACGAGCAGTACTTC. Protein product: CATSEGDSHYEQYF.

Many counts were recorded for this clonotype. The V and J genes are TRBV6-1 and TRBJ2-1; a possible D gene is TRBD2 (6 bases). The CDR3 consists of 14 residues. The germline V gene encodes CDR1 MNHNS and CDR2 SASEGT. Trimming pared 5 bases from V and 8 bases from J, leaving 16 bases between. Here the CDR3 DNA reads TGTGCCAGCAGTAGTCCTCGGGGGAGCGATGAGCAGTTCTTC. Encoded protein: CASSSPRGSDEQFF.

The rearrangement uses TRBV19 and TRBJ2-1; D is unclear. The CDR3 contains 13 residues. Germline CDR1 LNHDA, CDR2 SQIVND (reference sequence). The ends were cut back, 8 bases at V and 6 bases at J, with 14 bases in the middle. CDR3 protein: CASARMAANEQFF. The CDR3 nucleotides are TGTGCCAGTGCCCGGATGGCGGCCAATGAGCAGTTCTTC.

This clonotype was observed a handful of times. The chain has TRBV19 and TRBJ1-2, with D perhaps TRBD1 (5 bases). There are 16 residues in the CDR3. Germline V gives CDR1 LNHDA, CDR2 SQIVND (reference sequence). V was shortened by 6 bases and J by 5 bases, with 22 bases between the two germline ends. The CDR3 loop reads CASSGHTVMESYGYTF. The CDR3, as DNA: TGTGCCAGTAGCGGACATACAGTTATGGAAAGTTATGGCTACACCTTC.

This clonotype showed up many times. The CDR3 coding sequence is TGTGCCAGCAGCTTAGGAATTACTGAAGCTTTCTTT. Residues: CASSLGITEAFF. The chain is built from TRBV7-2 and TRBJ1-1, with unresolved D. Germline CDR1 is SGHTA and CDR2 is FQGNSA. Trimming cost V 1 base and J 5 bases, with 5 bases left between them. The CDR3 covers 12 residues.

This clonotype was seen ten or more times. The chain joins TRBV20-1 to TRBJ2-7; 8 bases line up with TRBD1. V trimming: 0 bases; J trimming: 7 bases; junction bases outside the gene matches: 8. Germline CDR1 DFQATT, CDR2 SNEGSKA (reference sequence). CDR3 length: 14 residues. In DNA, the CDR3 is TGCAGTGCTAGAGACCTGCAGGGGGCGCAGGAGCAGTACTTC. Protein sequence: CSARDLQGAQEQYF.

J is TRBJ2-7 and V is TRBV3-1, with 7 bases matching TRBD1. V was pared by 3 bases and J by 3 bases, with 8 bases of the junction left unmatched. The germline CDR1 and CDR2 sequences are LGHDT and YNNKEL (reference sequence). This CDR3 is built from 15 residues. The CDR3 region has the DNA TGTGCCAGCAGCCACACAGGGGAGATTGGCTACGAGCAGTACTTC. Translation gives CASSHTGEIGYEQYF.

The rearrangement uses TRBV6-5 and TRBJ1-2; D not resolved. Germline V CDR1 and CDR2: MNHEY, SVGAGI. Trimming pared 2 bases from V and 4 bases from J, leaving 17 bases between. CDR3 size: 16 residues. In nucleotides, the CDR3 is TGTGCCAGCAGTTACCCGCGTCCAAATATAACCTATGGCTACACCTTC. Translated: CASSYPRPNITYGYTF.

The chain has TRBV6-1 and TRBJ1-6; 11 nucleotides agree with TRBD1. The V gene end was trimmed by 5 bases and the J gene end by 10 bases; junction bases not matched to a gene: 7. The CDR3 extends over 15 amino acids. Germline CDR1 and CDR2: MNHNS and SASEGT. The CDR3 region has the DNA TGTGCCAGCAGTCCCTCCGGGACAGGGGGGTCACCCCTCCACTTT. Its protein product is CASSPSGTGGSPLHF.

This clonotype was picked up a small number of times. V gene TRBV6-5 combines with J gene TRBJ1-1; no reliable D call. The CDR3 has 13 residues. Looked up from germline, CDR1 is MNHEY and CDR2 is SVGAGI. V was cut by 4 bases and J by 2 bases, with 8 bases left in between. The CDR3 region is CASSSVGNTEAFF. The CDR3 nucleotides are TGTGCCAGCAGTTCAGTGGGAAACACTGAAGCTTTCTTT.

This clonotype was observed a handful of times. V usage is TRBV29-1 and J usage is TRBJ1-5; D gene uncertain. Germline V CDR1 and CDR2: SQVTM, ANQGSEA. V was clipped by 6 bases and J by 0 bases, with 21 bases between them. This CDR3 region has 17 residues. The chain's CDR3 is CSVPSLGNTYSNQPQHF. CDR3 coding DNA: TGCAGCGTCCCGTCTTTGGGGAACACTTATAGCAATCAGCCCCAGCATTTT.